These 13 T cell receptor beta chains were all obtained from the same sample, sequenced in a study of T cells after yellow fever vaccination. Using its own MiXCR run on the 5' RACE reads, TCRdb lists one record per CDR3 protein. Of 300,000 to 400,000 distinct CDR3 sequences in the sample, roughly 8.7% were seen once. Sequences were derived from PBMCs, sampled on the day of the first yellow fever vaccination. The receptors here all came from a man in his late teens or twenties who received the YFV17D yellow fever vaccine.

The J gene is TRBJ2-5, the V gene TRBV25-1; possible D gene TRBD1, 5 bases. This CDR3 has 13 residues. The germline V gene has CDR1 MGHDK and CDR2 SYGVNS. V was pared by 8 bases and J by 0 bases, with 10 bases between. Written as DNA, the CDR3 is TGTGCCAGCCGGAGACAGCACCAAGAGACCCAGTACTTC. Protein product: CASRRQHQETQYF.

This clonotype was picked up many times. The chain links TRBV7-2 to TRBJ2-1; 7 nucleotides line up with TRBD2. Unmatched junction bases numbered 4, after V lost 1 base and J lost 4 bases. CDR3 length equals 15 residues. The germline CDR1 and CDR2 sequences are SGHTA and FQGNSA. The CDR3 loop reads CASSLGSSGYNEQFF. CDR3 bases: TGTGCCAGCAGCTTAGGCTCTAGCGGATACAATGAGCAGTTCTTC.

The CDR3 nucleotides read TGTGCCAGCAGCTTGTTGTGGCGGGGGAAGCGGCGAGAGACCCAGTACTTC. Translating gives CASSLLWRGKRRETQYF. The genes are TRBV5-4 and TRBJ2-5; 7 bases align to TRBD2. CDR1 is SGHNT and CDR2 is YYREEE in the germline V gene (reference sequence). J lost 4 bases, V lost 1 base, and 13 bases had no gene match. The CDR3 spans 17 residues.

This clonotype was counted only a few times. The CDR3 loop is CASSSRQYGYNSPLHF. The CDR3 bases are TGTGCCAGCAGCTCGAGACAGTACGGTTATAATTCACCCCTCCACTTT. The chain is built from TRBV7-2 and TRBJ1-6, with D perhaps TRBD1 (5 bases). Deletions cut 4 bases from V and 4 bases from J, with 14 bases between. Germline V gives CDR1 SGHTA, CDR2 FQGNSA. This CDR3 is 16 amino acids long.

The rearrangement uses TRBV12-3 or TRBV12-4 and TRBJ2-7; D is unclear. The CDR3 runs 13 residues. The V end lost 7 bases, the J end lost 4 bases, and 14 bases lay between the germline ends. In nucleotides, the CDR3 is TGTGCCAGCATTCCCTTGGACGGATACGAGCAGTACGTC. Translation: CASIPLDGYEQYV.

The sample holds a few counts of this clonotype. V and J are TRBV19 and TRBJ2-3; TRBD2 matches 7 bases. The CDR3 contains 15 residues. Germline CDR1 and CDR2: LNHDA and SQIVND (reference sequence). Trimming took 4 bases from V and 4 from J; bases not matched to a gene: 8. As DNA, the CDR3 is TGTGCCAGTAGTACTCCACCGGGACTACCAGATACGCAGTATTTT. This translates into CASSTPPGLPDTQYF.

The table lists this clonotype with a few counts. The CDR3 coding sequence is TGCAGTGCTAGATCAGGATCCACCGGGGCCAACGTCCTGACTTTC. This codes for CSARSGSTGANVLTF. The chain employs TRBV20-1 and TRBJ2-6; D call uncertain. This CDR3 is built from 15 residues. The germline V and J ends were trimmed by 2 bases and 4 bases, with 12 bases remaining between them. Germline CDR1 DFQATT, CDR2 SNEGSKA (reference sequence).

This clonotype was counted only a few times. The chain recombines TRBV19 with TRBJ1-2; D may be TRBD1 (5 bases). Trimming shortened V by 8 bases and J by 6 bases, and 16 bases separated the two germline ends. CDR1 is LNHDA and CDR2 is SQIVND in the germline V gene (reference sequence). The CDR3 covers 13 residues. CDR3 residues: CASWKGPRDGYTF. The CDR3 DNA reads TGTGCCAGTTGGAAGGGGCCAAGGGATGGCTACACCTTC.

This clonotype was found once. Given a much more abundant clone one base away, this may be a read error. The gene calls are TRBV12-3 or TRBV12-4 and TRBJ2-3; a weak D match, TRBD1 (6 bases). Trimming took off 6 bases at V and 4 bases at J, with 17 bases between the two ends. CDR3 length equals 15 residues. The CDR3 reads CASRPGTRGADTQYF. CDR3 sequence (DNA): TGTGCCAGCAGGCCCGGGACACGAGGCGCAGATACGCAGTATTTT.

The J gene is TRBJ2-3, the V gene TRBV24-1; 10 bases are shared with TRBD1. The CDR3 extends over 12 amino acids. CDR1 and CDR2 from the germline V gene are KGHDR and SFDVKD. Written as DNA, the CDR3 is TGTGACGGGACAGGGGACCGTGATACGCAGTATTTT. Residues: CDGTGDRDTQYF.

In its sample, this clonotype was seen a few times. The CDR3 here is CASSYSKWSEQYV. The CDR3, as DNA: TGTGCCAGCAGTTACTCTAAGTGGAGCGAGCAGTACGTC. V gene TRBV6-6 combines with J gene TRBJ2-7, with D unclear. The CDR3 totals 13 residues. Trimming removed 0 bases from V and 6 bases from J, with 9 bases in between. CDR1 MNHNY and CDR2 SVGAGI come from the germline V gene (reference sequence).

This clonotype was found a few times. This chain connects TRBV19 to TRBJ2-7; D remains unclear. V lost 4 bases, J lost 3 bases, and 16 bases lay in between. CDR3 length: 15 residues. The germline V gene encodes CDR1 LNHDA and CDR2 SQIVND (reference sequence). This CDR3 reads CASSNTGGPVYEQYF. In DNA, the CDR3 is TGTGCCAGTAGTAACACCGGCGGTCCGGTCTACGAGCAGTACTTC.

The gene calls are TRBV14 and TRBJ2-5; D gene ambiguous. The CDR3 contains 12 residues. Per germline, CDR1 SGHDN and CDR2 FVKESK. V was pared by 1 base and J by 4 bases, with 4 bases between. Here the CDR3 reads CASSQVTETQYF. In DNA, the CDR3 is TGTGCCAGCAGCCAAGTGACAGAGACCCAGTACTTC.